The next 15 T cell receptor beta chains were all read from a single sample in a study of shared clonotypes between healthy human individuals. TCRdb's copy holds only in-frame clones and misses some; the assay was immunoSEQ multiplex PCR. The sample shows a few million clones, less than 95% of them seen only once. The sequencing sample was made of naive CD4+ T cells from PBMCs. Regarding subset: CD45RA+ positively selected. The source is a man aged 18 to 29 in good health. Some clones in this sample may be carry-over from other donors' samples.

The V call is TRBV11-1, the J call TRBJ2-5, with 7 bases matching TRBD2. After removal of 5 bases from V and 5 bases from J, the junction contained 8 bases not matched to a gene. This CDR3 has 14 amino acids. Looked up from germline, CDR1 is SGHAT and CDR2 is FQDESV (reference sequence). The DNA for the CDR3 is TGTGCCAGCAGCCCGATCGGGGGGAGGGAGACCCAGTACTTC. Translated, it gives CASSPIGGRETQYF. Supplemented by reference TRBV11-1 and TRBJ2-5, the full variable domain reads EAEVAQSPRYKITEKSQAVAFWCDPISGHATLYWYRQILGQGPELLVQFQDESVVDDSQLPKDRFSAERLKGVDSTLKIQPAELGDSAMYLCASSPIGGRETQYFGPGTRLLVL.

Comments on this clone: Other DNA variants within this sample encode the same CDR3. V usage is TRBV5-1 and J usage is TRBJ2-5, with D possibly being TRBD2 (6 bases). Trimming left V 0 bases short and J 8 bases short, with 8 bases between. The CDR3 is 12 amino acids. The germline V gene encodes CDR1 SGHRS and CDR2 YFSETQ. The CDR3 loop is CASSLVEGTQYF. CDR3 sequence (DNA): TGCGCCAGCAGCTTGGTGGAGGGAACCCAGTACTTC. The full variable domain, its missing parts supplied by reference TRBV5-1 and TRBJ2-5, is KAGVTQTPRYLIKTRGQQVTLSCSPISGHRSVSWYQQTPGQGLQFLFEYFSETQRNKGNFPGRFSGRQFSNSRSEMNVSTLELGDSALYLCASSLVEGTQYFGPGTRLLVL.

The rearrangement links TRBV28 to TRBJ2-1, with 11 bases aligning to TRBD2. With V trimmed by 6 bases and J by 7 bases, 11 bases remained unmatched. Looked up from germline, CDR1 is MDHEN and CDR2 is SYDVKM. There are 16 residues in the CDR3. The CDR3 loop is CASSWYSGRAGNEQFF. As DNA, the CDR3 is TGTGCCAGCAGCTGGTATAGCGGGAGGGCCGGAAATGAGCAGTTCTTC.

This chain links TRBV4-1 with TRBJ2-5; maybe TRBD2 (5 bases). Deletions cut 0 bases from V and 4 bases from J, with 18 bases between. The CDR3 covers 17 residues. Germline-derived CDR1 and CDR2 are MGHRA and YSYEKL. The CDR3 sequence: CASSQDSGGVHLETQYF. The CDR3 DNA reads as TGCGCCAGCAGCCAAGATTCTGGAGGTGTCCACCTAGAGACCCAGTACTTC.

This clone was picked up one time. The rearrangement links TRBV6-5 to TRBJ1-1; tentatively, D is TRBD1 (5 bases). The V end lost 3 bases, the J end lost 11 bases, and 13 bases lay between the germline ends. Germline V CDR1 and CDR2: MNHEY, SVGAGI. The CDR3 loop spans 12 amino acids. CDR3: CASSYGEGRAFF. For the CDR3, the DNA is TGTGCCAGCAGTTATGGGGAGGGGCGGGCTTTCTTT.

V usage is TRBV18 and J usage is TRBJ2-5; 9 bases are shared with TRBD2. V was pared by 3 bases and J by 4 bases, with 0 bases of the junction left unmatched. The germline V gene encodes CDR1 KGHSH and CDR2 LQKENI. CDR3 length: 13 residues. The CDR3 protein is CASSPSGGETQYF. The CDR3 DNA follows: TGTGCCAGCTCACCTAGCGGGGGAGAGACCCAGTACTTC.

This chain joins TRBV7-9 and TRBJ1-3, with a possible D match to TRBD1 (6 bases). V was clipped by 3 bases and J by 4 bases, with 10 bases between them. This CDR3 spans 14 amino acids. Germline CDR1 and CDR2: SEHNR and FQNEAQ (reference sequence). CDR3 sequence (DNA): TGTGCCAGCAGCTTGGACAGTGGAGGAAACACCATATATTTT. Residues: CASSLDSGGNTIYF.

This clone appeared a few times. The chain links TRBV7-8 to TRBJ1-3; TRBD1 is a possible D gene (5 bases). The germline CDR1 and CDR2 sequences are SGHVS and FQNEAQ. Trimming took 3 bases from V and 3 from J, leaving 24 bases between them. This CDR3 has 19 amino acids. The DNA of the CDR3 is TGTGCCAGCAGCTTTTCGCGCGGGGGAGACAGTCTCTTTGGAAACACCATATATTTT. Translated: CASSFSRGGDSLFGNTIYF.

The J gene is TRBJ2-7, the V gene TRBV6-5; TRBD1 agrees at 8 bases. Trimming cost V 5 bases and J 3 bases; bases outside gene matches: 0. Germline values: CDR1 MNHEY, CDR2 SVGAGI. This CDR3 comprises 12 residues. The CDR3 DNA follows: TGTGCCAGCAGTGGACAGGGCTACGAGCAGTACTTC. Its translation is CASSGQGYEQYF.

This clone appeared a single time. The chain uses TRBV5-1 and TRBJ1-6, with D possibly being TRBD1 (5 bases). The CDR3 loop spans 13 amino acids. Germline loops: CDR1 SGHRS, CDR2 YFSETQ. The germline V and J ends were trimmed by 7 bases and 10 bases, with 15 bases remaining between them. The CDR3 sequence is CASAGGEGSPLHF. CDR3 coding DNA: TGCGCCAGCGCCGGGGGAGAGGGGTCACCCCTCCACTTT.

J is TRBJ1-3 and V is TRBV28, with 8 bases lining up with TRBD1. This CDR3 is 16 amino acids long. The germline V gene encodes CDR1 MDHEN and CDR2 SYDVKM. V lost 7 bases, J lost 3 bases, and 11 bases stayed unmatched. CDR3 coding DNA: TGTGCCAGCAAAGGTTGGGGACAGGCCTTTGGAAACACCATATATTTT. Its protein product is CASKGWGQAFGNTIYF.

V usage is TRBV7-2 and J usage is TRBJ2-2; 8 nucleotides match TRBD1. The CDR3 consists of 15 residues. Germline V gene sequence: CDR1 SGHTA, CDR2 FQGNSA. V trimming: 7 bases; J trimming: 7 bases; junction bases outside the gene matches: 11. This chain's CDR3 is CASTPYRGANGELFF. The DNA of the CDR3 is TGTGCCAGCACCCCCTACAGGGGGGCGAACGGGGAGCTGTTTTTT. Full variable domain (remainder filled in from reference TRBV7-2 and TRBJ2-2): GAGVSQSPSNKVTEKGKDVELRCDPISGHTALYWYRQSLGQGLEFLIYFQGNSAPDKSGLPSDRFSAERTGGSVSTLTIQRTQQEDSAVYLCASTPYRGANGELFFGEGSRLTVL.

J is TRBJ2-3 and V is TRBV7-8; possibly TRBD2 for D (7 bases). CDR1 is SGHVS, CDR2 FQNEAQ, per germline. The CDR3 consists of 16 residues. V shed 5 bases and J shed 5 bases, with 20 bases lying between them. The CDR3 sequence: CASSNRGAPYGDTQYF. The CDR3 DNA follows: TGTGCCAGCAGCAACCGGGGGGCCCCATATGGAGATACGCAGTATTTT.

The chain uses TRBV10-3 and TRBJ2-7; the D is unclear. This CDR3 is 10 amino acids long. V was pared by 11 bases and J by 0 bases, with 5 bases between. Per the germline V gene, CDR1 is ENHRY and CDR2 is SYGVKD. In nucleotides, the CDR3 is TGTGCCGTGGGCTCCTACGAGCAGTACTTC. Its protein is CAVGSYEQYF.

As DNA, the CDR3 is TGTGCCAGCTCACCGACCTTAGGAACATTTTCGAACTACGAGCAGTACTTC. Its protein product is CASSPTLGTFSNYEQYF. This chain uses TRBV18 with TRBJ2-7, with no clear D. Looked up from germline, CDR1 is KGHSH and CDR2 is LQKENI. The CDR3 totals 17 residues. Trimming shortened V by 3 bases and J by 3 bases, and 21 bases separated the two germline ends.